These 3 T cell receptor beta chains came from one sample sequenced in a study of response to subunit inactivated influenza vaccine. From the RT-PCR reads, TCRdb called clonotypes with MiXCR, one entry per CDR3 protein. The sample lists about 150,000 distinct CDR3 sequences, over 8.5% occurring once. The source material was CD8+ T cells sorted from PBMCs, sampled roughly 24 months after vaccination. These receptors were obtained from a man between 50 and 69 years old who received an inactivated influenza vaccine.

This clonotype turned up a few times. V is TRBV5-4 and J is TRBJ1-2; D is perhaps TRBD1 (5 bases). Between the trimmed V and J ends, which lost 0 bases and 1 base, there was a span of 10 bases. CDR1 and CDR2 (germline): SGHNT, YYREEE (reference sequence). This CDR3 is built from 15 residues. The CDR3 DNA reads TGTGCCAGCAGCTTGGTACAGGAAGTTAACTATGGCTACACCTTC. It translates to CASSLVQEVNYGYTF.

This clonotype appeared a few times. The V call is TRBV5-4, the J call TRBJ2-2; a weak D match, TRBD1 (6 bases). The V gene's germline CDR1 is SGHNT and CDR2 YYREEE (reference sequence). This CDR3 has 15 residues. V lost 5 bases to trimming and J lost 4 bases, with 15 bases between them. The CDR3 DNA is TGTGCCAGCAGATTTATGGGACAACCCACCGGGGAGCTGTTTTTT. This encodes CASRFMGQPTGELFF.

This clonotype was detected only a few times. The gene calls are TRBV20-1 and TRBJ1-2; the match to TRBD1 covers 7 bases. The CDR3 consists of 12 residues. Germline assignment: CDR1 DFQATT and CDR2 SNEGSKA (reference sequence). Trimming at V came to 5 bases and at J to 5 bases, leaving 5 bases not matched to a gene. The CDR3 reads CSAAGQTYGYTF. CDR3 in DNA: TGCAGTGCTGCGGGACAGACTTATGGCTACACCTTC.